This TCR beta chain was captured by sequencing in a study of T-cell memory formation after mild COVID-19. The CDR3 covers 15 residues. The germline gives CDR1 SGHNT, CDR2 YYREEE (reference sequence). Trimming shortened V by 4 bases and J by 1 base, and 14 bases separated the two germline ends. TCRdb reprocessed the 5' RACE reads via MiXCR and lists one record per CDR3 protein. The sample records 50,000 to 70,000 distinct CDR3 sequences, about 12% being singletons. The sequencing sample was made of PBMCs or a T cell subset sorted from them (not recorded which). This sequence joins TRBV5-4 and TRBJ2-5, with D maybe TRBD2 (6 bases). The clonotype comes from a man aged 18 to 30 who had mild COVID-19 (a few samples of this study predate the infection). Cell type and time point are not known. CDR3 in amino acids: CASSLGGPAQETQYF. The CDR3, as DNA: TGTGCCAGCAGCCTGGGGGGACCGGCCCAAGAGACCCAGTACTTC.